The sequence of this TCR beta chain was determined in a study of shared clonotypes between healthy human individuals. About the study: Donors, aged 18 to 49, were a couple of women and three men. Study-wide results and limits: There were few donors, and this limited the genetic and exposure-history diversity represented.

This clone was counted a single time. Its antigen is unidentified. TCRdb's table, derived via immunoSEQ multiplex PCR, lists solely in-frame clones and lacks some. This sample has 2 million to 2.5 million clones, with about 92% found just once. The naive CD8 population came from CD45RO-negative cells selected for CCR7, without terminally differentiated effector memory CD45RA+ cells. Healthy HIV-negative adults without recent acute infections or vaccinations served as donors. This CDR3 has 15 residues. Trimming took 3 bases from V and 2 from J, leaving 13 bases between them. The germline V gene encodes CDR1 MDHEN and CDR2 SYDVKM.

The V gene is TRBV28, the J gene TRBJ1-2; no definite D call. Source material: naive CD8+ T cells from PBMCs. This receptor was identified in a young man in good health. Some clones in this sample may be carry-over from other donors' samples. As DNA, the CDR3 is TGTGCCAGCAGTTTTCAGTCGGGGTTAAACTATGGCTACACCTTC. This translates into CASSFQSGLNYGYTF.